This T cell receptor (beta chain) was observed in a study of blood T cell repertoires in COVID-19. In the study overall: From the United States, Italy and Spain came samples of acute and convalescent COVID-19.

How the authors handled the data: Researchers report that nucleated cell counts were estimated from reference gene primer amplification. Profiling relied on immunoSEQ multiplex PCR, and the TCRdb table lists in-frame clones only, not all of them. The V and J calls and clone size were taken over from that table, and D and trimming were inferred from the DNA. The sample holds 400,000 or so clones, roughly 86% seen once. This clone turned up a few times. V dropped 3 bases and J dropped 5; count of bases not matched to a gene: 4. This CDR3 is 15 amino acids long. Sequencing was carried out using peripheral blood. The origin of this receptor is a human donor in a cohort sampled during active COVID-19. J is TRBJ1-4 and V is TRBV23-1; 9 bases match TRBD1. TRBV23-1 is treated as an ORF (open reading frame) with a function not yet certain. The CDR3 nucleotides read TGCGCCAGCAGTCATCGCGGACAGGGGAATGAAAAACTGTTTTTT. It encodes CASSHRGQGNEKLFF.